A single sample is the source of the 2 T cell receptor beta chains below, sequenced in a study of blood T cell repertoires in COVID-19. Using immunoSEQ multiplex PCR, the repertoire was profiled, and TCRdb retains in-frame clones only, with some absent. The data hold some 150,000 clones, with roughly nine tenths observed a single time. Sequenced material: peripheral blood. The receptors were sampled from a woman aged 35 to 49 with acute or convalescent COVID-19.

V is TRBV28 and J is TRBJ2-7, with D perhaps matching TRBD2 (5 bases). The CDR3 sequence is 13 residues long. Germline CDR1 MDHEN, CDR2 SYDVKM. The V end was cut by 3 bases, the J end by 6 bases, with 12 bases between. CDR3 DNA sequence: TGTGCCAGCAGTTTGGTAGACCGGGGCGAGCAGTACTTC. As protein: CASSLVDRGEQYF.

J is TRBJ1-2 and V is TRBV28; D uncertain. The CDR3 is made up of 16 amino acids. V lost 2 bases and J 5 bases, leaving 18 bases between the germline ends. Germline CDR1 reads MDHEN; CDR2 reads SYDVKM. DNA for the CDR3: TGTGCCAGCAGTTTACCAGGCAGTGCCTCATTATATGGCTACACCTTC. Amino acids: CASSLPGSASLYGYTF.